The 24 T cell receptor beta chains reported below all come from one sample, sequenced in a study of blood T cell repertoires in COVID-19. Sequenced by immunoSEQ multiplex PCR; TCRdb stores in-frame clones only, minus some. The sample shows fewer than 600,000 clones, roughly 88% of them seen only once. Sample: PBMCs or T cells enriched from blood (not recorded which). The origin of the receptors is a woman in her thirties or forties who had recovered from COVID-19.

The V call is TRBV5-1, the J call TRBJ1-2; D call uncertain. The CDR3 spans 13 residues. Per the germline V gene, CDR1 is SGHRS and CDR2 is YFSETQ. Trimming took off 5 bases at V and 4 bases at J, with 12 bases between the two ends. The CDR3 spells CASRPRGGYGYTF. The CDR3 DNA sequence: TGCGCCAGCAGACCCCGGGGAGGCTATGGCTACACCTTC.

The chain recombines TRBV4-1 with TRBJ2-1; the D is unclear. This CDR3 region has 11 residues. Germline V CDR1 and CDR2: MGHRA, YSYEKL. Trimming pared 3 bases from V and 8 bases from J, leaving 5 bases between. CDR3 protein: CASSHNYEQFF. The CDR3 region has the DNA TGCGCCAGCAGCCATAACTATGAGCAGTTCTTC.

This chain uses TRBV19 with TRBJ2-1; the D is unclear. CDR3 length equals 13 residues. The V gene lost 5 bases and the J gene lost 5 bases, with 10 bases spanning the gap. The germline V gene encodes CDR1 LNHDA and CDR2 SQIVND (reference sequence). The CDR3 coding sequence is TGTGCCAGTAGTGCGATAGTAGACAATGAGCAGTTCTTC. This sequence encodes CASSAIVDNEQFF.

The rearrangement joins TRBV9 to TRBJ2-1, with 8 bases lining up with TRBD1. The germline V gene encodes CDR1 SGDLS and CDR2 YYNGEE. This CDR3 contains 16 residues. V dropped 3 bases and J dropped 5; count of bases not matched to a gene: 10. The CDR3 DNA is TGTGCCAGCAGCGAAAACCGGGACAGGTCTGACAATGAGCAGTTCTTC. Translating it yields CASSENRDRSDNEQFF.

The V gene is TRBV18, the J gene TRBJ1-4, with D possibly being TRBD1 (5 bases). The germline V and J ends were trimmed by 4 bases and 6 bases, with 18 bases remaining between them. Per germline, CDR1 KGHSH and CDR2 LQKENI. The CDR3 runs 16 residues. CDR3 sequence: CASSQYSGIGDEKLFF. The CDR3 nucleotides are TGTGCCAGCTCACAATACTCAGGGATCGGAGATGAAAAACTGTTTTTT.

The rearrangement links TRBV5-1 to TRBJ2-5; D perhaps matches TRBD2 (5 bases). Germline V gives CDR1 SGHRS, CDR2 YFSETQ. CDR3 length: 14 amino acids. The V and J ends lost 0 bases and 2 bases respectively, with 8 bases between them. The CDR3 region has the DNA TGCGCCAGCAGCTTGGGGGAGATACAAGAGACCCAGTACTTC. Translated: CASSLGEIQETQYF. Variable domain in full (rest from reference TRBV5-1 and TRBJ2-5): KAGVTQTPRYLIKTRGQQVTLSCSPISGHRSVSWYQQTPGQGLQFLFEYFSETQRNKGNFPGRFSGRQFSNSRSEMNVSTLELGDSALYLCASSLGEIQETQYFGPGTRLLVL.

V gene TRBV10-2 combines with J gene TRBJ2-3; weak D call: TRBD2 (6 bases). This CDR3 comprises 13 residues. Between the trimmed V and J ends, which lost 7 bases and 2 bases, there was a span of 10 bases. The germline CDR1 and CDR2 sequences are WSHSY and SAAADI. The CDR3 DNA reads as TGCGCCAGCATTAGGCGGGACACAGATACGCAGTATTTT. This translates into CASIRRDTDTQYF.

This chain connects TRBV11-3 to TRBJ2-3, with 14 nucleotides matching TRBD2. J lost 5 bases, V lost 5 bases, and 9 bases had no gene match. Germline CDR1 SGHNT, CDR2 YENEEA. The CDR3 length is 17 residues. The CDR3 loop is CASSPRGLAGEGDTQYF. CDR3 bases: TGTGCCAGCAGCCCCCGGGGACTAGCGGGAGAGGGAGATACGCAGTATTTT.

The chain joins TRBV19 to TRBJ1-1; D is possibly TRBD1 (6 bases). The germline V and J ends were trimmed by 1 base and 3 bases, with 15 bases remaining between them. The CDR3 contains 16 residues. Germline-derived CDR1 and CDR2 are LNHDA and SQIVND (reference sequence). CDR3 bases: TGTGCCAGTAGTATAGGGGGGCTGGGGATGGACACTGAAGCTTTCTTT. Its translation is CASSIGGLGMDTEAFF.

The DNA for the CDR3 is TGTGCCAGCAGCAAATACAGATTTAACATCGGAAACACCATATATTTT. Protein: CASSKYRFNIGNTIYF. The chain links TRBV21-1 to TRBJ1-3; no DNA check was done on the table's D call, TRBD1. TRBV21-1 has pseudogene status. The CDR3 is 16 amino acids.

This sequence joins TRBV5-6 and TRBJ1-2, with D unresolved. The CDR3 is 14 residues long. V was shortened by 4 bases and J by 2 bases, with 12 bases between the two germline ends. Germline V gene sequence: CDR1 SGHDT, CDR2 YYEEEE. CDR3 amino acids: CASSQKRGNYGYTF. For the CDR3, the DNA is TGTGCCAGCAGCCAAAAACGGGGAAACTATGGCTACACCTTC.

The chain carries TRBV18 and TRBJ1-1; TRBD1 agrees at 9 bases. In germline, CDR1 is KGHSH, CDR2 LQKENI. The CDR3 loop spans 16 amino acids. The junction had 8 bases not matched to a gene; V was cut back by 3 bases and J by 3 bases. This chain's CDR3 is CASSPEPGQGDTEAFF. The CDR3 DNA reads as TGTGCCAGCTCACCCGAACCGGGACAGGGCGACACTGAAGCTTTCTTT. The full variable domain, with the rest looked up from reference TRBV18 and TRBJ1-1, is NAGVMQNPRHLVRRRGQEARLRCSPMKGHSHVYWYRQLPEEGLKFMVYLQKENIIDESGMPKERFSAEFPKEGPSILRIQQVVRGDSAAYFCASSPEPGQGDTEAFFGQGTRLTVV.

The chain has TRBV6-5 and TRBJ1-6; TRBD1 matches 8 bases. The CDR3 contains 16 residues. J lost 10 bases, V lost 2 bases, and 10 bases had no gene match. Germline CDR1 MNHEY, CDR2 SVGAGI. The CDR3 nucleotides read TGTGCCAGCAGTTACGCACCTACAGGGGGTATCTCACCCCTCCACTTT. Translated: CASSYAPTGGISPLHF.

The gene calls are TRBV29-1 and TRBJ2-6, with a tentative D call TRBD2 (5 bases). There are 14 residues in the CDR3. V was pared by 7 bases and J by 3 bases, with 13 bases between. Germline CDR1 SQVTM, CDR2 ANQGSEA. Written as DNA, the CDR3 is TGCAGCGGCGGGCCTTCGGGTGGGGCCAACGTCCTGACTTTC. It encodes CSGGPSGGANVLTF.

This clone was recorded a few times. The rearrangement joins TRBV7-9 to TRBJ2-7; 13 bases align to TRBD2. The germline V gene encodes CDR1 SEHNR and CDR2 FQNEAQ (reference sequence). The trim removed 2 bases at V and 5 bases at J, leaving 12 bases unmatched. The length of the CDR3 is 18 residues. CDR3 residues: CASSLPLGLAGVSDEQYF. In nucleotides, the CDR3 is TGTGCCAGCAGCTTACCCCTAGGACTAGCGGGAGTGAGCGACGAGCAGTACTTC.

The chain combines TRBV11-3 with TRBJ1-1; the D is unclear. The CDR3 is made up of 12 amino acids. V lost 4 bases to trimming and J lost 0 bases, with 3 bases between them. Germline V lookup: CDR1 SGHNT, CDR2 YENEEA. CDR3 in amino acids: CASSSMNTEAFF. The CDR3, as DNA: TGTGCCAGCAGCTCCATGAACACTGAAGCTTTCTTT.

The chain recombines TRBV18 with TRBJ2-5, with D unresolved. CDR3 length: 14 amino acids. Germline CDR1 KGHSH, CDR2 LQKENI. The germline V and J ends were trimmed by 3 bases and 2 bases, with 10 bases remaining between them. The CDR3 spells CASSPGSGQETQYF. The CDR3 nucleotides read TGTGCCAGCTCACCGGGTTCAGGACAAGAGACCCAGTACTTC.

The rearrangement joins TRBV3-1 (or the pseudogene TRBV3-2) to TRBJ2-3; 7 nucleotides align to TRBD2. The germline V gene encodes CDR1 LGHDT and CDR2 YNNKEL (reference sequence). The CDR3 length is 17 residues. The ends lost 1 base at V and 0 bases at J; junction bases unmatched: 7. This CDR3 reads CASSQGVDSGSTDTQYF. CDR3 bases: TGTGCCAGCAGCCAAGGAGTCGATAGCGGGAGCACAGATACGCAGTATTTT.

This clone has a single count. V usage is TRBV24-1 and J usage is TRBJ1-5; the D gene is possibly TRBD1 (6 bases). V was clipped by 4 bases and J by 10 bases, with 13 bases between them. This CDR3 spans 13 amino acids. In germline, CDR1 is KGHDR, CDR2 SFDVKD. The CDR3, as DNA: TGTGCCACCAGTGAATACGTGGGACATCCCCAGCATTTT. It yields the protein CATSEYVGHPQHF.

The chain uses TRBV10-2 and TRBJ2-7; 7 nucleotides align to TRBD1. The CDR3 spans 15 residues. CDR1 is WSHSY, CDR2 SAAADI, per germline. V was clipped by 0 bases and J by 2 bases; unmatched bases: 4. CDR3 protein: CASSESGTATYEQYF. CDR3 DNA: TGCGCCAGCAGTGAGTCAGGGACAGCGACCTACGAGCAGTACTTC.

V gene TRBV10-3 combines with J gene TRBJ2-1; no definite D call. The CDR3 has 12 residues. Trimming stripped 6 bases from V and 8 bases from J, with 11 bases between. The germline gives CDR1 ENHRY, CDR2 SYGVKD. The CDR3 sequence is CAISAEYHEQFF. The CDR3 DNA reads as TGTGCCATCAGCGCCGAGTACCATGAGCAGTTCTTC.

V and J are TRBV25-1 and TRBJ1-2; D ambiguous. This CDR3 has 14 residues. V lost 4 bases to trimming and J lost 5 bases, with 14 bases between them. Germline lookup yields CDR1 MGHDK and CDR2 SYGVNS. The CDR3 is CASSGPVEPYGYTF. The CDR3, as DNA: TGTGCCAGCAGTGGCCCGGTCGAGCCTTATGGCTACACCTTC.

The genes are TRBV6-6 and TRBJ1-2; D remains unclear. CDR3 length: 12 amino acids. CDR1 and CDR2 from the germline V gene are MNHNY and SVGAGI (reference sequence). With 5 bases removed from V and 8 bases from J, the gap between germline ends came to 12 bases. The CDR3 sequence: CASSPRVYGYTF. In DNA, the CDR3 is TGTGCCAGCAGTCCACGGGTGTACGGCTACACCTTC.

The rearrangement links TRBV5-1 to TRBJ2-7; TRBD2 agrees at 8 bases. The ends lost 0 bases at V and 1 base at J; junction bases unmatched: 3. Germline CDR1 SGHRS, CDR2 YFSETQ. This CDR3 region has 15 residues. The CDR3 spells CASSLGSGDSYEQYF. CDR3 coding DNA: TGCGCCAGCAGCTTGGGTAGCGGGGATTCCTACGAGCAGTACTTC.